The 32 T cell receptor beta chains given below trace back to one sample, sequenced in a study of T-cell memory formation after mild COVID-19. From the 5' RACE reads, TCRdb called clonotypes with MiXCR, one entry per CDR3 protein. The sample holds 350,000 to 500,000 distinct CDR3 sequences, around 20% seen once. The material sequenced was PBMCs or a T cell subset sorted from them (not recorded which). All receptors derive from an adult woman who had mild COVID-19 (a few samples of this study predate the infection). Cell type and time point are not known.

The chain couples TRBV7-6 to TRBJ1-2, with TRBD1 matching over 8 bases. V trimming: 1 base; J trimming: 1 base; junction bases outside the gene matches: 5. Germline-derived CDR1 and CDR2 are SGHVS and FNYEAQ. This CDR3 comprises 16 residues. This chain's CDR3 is CASSLGAGQDNYGYTF. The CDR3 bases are TGTGCCAGCAGCTTAGGAGCGGGACAGGATAACTATGGCTACACCTTC.

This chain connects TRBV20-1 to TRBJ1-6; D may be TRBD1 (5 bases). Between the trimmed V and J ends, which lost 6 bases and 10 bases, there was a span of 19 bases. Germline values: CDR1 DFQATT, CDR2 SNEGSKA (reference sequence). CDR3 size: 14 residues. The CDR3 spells CSATGTTGGSPLHF. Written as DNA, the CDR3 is TGCAGTGCAACCGGGACGACTGGAGGCTCACCCCTCCACTTT.

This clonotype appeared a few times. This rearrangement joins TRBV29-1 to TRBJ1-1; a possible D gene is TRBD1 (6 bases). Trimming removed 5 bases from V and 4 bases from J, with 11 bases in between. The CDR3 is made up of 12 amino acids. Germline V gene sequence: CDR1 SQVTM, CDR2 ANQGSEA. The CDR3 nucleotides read TGCAGCGTTTTGCAGGGGACCACTGAAGCTTTCTTT. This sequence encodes CSVLQGTTEAFF. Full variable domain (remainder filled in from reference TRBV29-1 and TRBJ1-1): SAVISQKPSRDICQRGTSLTIQCQVDSQVTMMFWYRQQPGQSLTLIATANQGSEATYESGFVIDKFPISRPNLTFSTLTVSNMSPEDSSIYLCSVLQGTTEAFFGQGTRLTVV.

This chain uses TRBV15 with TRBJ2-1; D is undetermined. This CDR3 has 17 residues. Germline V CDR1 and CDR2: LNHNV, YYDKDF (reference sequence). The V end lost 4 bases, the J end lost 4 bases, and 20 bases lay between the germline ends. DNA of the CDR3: TGTGCCACCAGCAATGCCGGGCCCGACCTCAGGTACAATGAGCAGTTCTTC. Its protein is CATSNAGPDLRYNEQFF. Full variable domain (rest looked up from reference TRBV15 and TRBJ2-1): DAMVIQNPRYQVTQFGKPVTLSCSQTLNHNVMYWYQQKSSQAPKLLFHYYDKDFNNEADTPDNFQSRRPNTSFCFLDIRSPGLGDTAMYLCATSNAGPDLRYNEQFFGPGTRLTVL.

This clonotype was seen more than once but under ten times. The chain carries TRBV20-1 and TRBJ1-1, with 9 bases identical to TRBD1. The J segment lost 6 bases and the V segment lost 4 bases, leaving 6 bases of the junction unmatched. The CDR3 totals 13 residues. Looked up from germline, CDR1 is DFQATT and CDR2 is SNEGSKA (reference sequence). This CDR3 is CSATDRGGSEAFF. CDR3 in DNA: TGCAGTGCTACGGACAGGGGAGGTTCTGAAGCTTTCTTT.

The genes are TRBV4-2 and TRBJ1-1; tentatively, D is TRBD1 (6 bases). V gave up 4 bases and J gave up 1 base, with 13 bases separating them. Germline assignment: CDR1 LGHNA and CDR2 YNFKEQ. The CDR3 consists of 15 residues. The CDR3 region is CASSLEQGGNTEAFF. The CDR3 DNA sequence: TGTGCCAGCAGCCTCGAACAGGGAGGGAACACTGAAGCTTTCTTT.

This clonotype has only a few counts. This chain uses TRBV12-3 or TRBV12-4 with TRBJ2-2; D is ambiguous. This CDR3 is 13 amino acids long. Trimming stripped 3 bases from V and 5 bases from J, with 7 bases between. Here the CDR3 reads CASSFVDTGELFF. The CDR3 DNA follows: TGTGCCAGCAGTTTTGTCGATACCGGGGAGCTGTTTTTT.

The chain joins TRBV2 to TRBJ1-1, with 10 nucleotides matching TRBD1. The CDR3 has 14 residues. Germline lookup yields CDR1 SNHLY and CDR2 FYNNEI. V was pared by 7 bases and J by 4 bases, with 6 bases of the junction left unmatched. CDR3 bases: TGTGCCAGCAAGAGAGACAGGGGGCCCACTGAAGCTTTCTTT. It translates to CASKRDRGPTEAFF.

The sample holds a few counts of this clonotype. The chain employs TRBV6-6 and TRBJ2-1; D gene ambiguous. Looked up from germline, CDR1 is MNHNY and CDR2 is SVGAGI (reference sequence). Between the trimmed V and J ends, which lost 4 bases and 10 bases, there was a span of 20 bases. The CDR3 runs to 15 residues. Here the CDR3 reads CASSSTGLSLREQFF. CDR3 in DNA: TGTGCCAGCAGTTCGACGGGCCTCTCCTTGAGGGAGCAGTTCTTC.

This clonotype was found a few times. CDR3 loop: CASSVNGGAFTDTQYF. DNA of the CDR3: TGTGCCAGCAGCGTGAACGGCGGGGCATTCACAGATACGCAGTATTTT. This sequence joins TRBV9 and TRBJ2-3; D possibly corresponds to TRBD2 (6 bases). The V gene's germline CDR1 is SGDLS and CDR2 YYNGEE. V was pared by 2 bases and J by 2 bases, with 15 bases between. This CDR3 region has 16 residues.

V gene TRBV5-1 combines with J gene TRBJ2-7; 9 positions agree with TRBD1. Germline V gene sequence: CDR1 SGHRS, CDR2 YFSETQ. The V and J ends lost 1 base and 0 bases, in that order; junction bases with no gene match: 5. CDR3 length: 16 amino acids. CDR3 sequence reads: CASSLLGTGSSYEQYF. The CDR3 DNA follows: TGCGCCAGCAGCTTGCTGGGGACAGGGAGCTCCTACGAGCAGTACTTC.

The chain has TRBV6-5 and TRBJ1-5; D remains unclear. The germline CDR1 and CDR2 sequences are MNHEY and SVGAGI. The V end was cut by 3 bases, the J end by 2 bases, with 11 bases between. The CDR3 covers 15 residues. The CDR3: CASSYDTRGNQPQHF. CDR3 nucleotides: TGTGCCAGCAGTTATGATACTCGGGGCAATCAGCCCCAGCATTTT.

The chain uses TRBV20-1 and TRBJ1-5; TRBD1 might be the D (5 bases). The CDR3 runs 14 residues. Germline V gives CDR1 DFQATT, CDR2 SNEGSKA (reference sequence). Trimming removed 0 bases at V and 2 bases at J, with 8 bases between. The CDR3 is CSARDLGGNQPQHF. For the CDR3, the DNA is TGCAGTGCTAGAGATCTAGGGGGCAATCAGCCCCAGCATTTT.

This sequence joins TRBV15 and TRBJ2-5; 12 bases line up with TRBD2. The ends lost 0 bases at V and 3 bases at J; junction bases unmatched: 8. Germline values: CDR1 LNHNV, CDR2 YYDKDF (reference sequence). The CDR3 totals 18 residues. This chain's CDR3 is CATSRDRASGGAEETQYF. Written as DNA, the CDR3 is TGTGCCACCAGCAGAGATCGGGCTAGCGGGGGGGCAGAAGAGACCCAGTACTTC.

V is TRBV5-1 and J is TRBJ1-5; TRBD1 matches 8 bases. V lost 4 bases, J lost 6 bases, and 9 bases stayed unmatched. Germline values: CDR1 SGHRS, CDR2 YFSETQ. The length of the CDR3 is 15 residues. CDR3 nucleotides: TGCGCCAGCAGCGCTGGACAGGGAGGAAGTCAGCCCCAGCATTTT. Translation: CASSAGQGGSQPQHF.

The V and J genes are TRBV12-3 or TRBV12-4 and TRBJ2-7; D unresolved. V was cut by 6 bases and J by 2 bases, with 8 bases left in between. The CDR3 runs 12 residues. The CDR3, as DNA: TGTGCCAGCAGCCCAGCAGCCTACGAGCAGTACTTC. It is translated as CASSPAAYEQYF.

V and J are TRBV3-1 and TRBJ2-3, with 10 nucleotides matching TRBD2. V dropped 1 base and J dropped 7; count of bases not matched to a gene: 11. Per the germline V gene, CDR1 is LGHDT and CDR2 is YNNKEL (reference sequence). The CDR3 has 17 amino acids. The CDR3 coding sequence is TGTGCCAGCAGCCAAGGGACTAGCGGTCCGGAAAGGAATACGCAGTATTTT. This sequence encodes CASSQGTSGPERNTQYF.

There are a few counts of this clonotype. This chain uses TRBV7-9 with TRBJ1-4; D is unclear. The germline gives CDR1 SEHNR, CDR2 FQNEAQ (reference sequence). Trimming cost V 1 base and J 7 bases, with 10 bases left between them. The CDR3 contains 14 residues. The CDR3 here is CASSLVAGLEKLFF. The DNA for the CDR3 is TGTGCCAGCAGCTTAGTGGCCGGGCTTGAAAAACTGTTTTTT.

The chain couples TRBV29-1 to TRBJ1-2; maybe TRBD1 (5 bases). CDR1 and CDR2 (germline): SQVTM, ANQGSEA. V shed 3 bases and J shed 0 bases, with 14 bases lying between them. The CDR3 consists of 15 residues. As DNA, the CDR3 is TGCAGCGTTGAGGGACCTCCTCTAGCTAACTATGGCTACACCTTC. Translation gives CSVEGPPLANYGYTF. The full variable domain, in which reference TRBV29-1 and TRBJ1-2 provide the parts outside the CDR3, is SAVISQKPSRDICQRGTSLTIQCQVDSQVTMMFWYRQQPGQSLTLIATANQGSEATYESGFVIDKFPISRPNLTFSTLTVSNMSPEDSSIYLCSVEGPPLANYGYTFGSGTRLTVV.

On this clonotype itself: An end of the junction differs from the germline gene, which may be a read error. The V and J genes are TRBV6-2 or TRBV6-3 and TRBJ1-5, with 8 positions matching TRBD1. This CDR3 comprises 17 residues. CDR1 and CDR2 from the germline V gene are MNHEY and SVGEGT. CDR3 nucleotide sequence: TGTGCCAGCAGCTACTGGGACAGGCCAAACGGCAATCAGCCCCAGCATTTT. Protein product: CASSYWDRPNGNQPQHF.

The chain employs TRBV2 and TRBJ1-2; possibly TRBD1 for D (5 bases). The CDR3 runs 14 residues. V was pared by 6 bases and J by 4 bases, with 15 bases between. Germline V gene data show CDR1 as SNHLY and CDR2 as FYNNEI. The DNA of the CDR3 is TGTGCCAGCAGGGCCGCCAGGGCAGGCTATGGCTACACCTTC. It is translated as CASRAARAGYGYTF.

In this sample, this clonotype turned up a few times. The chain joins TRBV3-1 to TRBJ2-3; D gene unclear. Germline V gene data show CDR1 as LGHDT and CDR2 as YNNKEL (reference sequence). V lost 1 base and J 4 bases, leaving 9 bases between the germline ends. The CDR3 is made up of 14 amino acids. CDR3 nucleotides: TGTGCCAGCAGCCAAGCGGTCGCGGCAGATACGCAGTATTTT. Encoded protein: CASSQAVAADTQYF.

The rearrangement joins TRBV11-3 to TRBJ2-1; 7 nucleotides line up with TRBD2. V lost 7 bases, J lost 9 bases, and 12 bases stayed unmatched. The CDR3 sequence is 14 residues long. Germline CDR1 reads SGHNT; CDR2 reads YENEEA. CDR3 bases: TGTGCCAGCACCCCGGGGGGAGTAACGCCTGAGCAGTTCTTC. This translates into CASTPGGVTPEQFF. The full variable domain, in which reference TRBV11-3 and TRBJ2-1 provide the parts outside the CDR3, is EAGVVQSPRYKIIEKKQPVAFWCNPISGHNTLYWYLQNLGQGPELLIRYENEEAVDDSQLPKDRFSAERLKGVDSTLKIQPAELGDSAVYLCASTPGGVTPEQFFGPGTRLTVL.

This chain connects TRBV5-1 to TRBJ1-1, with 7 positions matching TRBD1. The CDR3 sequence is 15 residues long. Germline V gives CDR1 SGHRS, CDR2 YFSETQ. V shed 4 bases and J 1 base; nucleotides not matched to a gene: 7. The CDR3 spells CASSTGQEGNTEAFF. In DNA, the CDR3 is TGCGCCAGCAGCACTGGACAGGAGGGGAACACTGAAGCTTTCTTT.

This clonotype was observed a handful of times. The CDR3 DNA follows: TGTGCCAGCAGTTTAGGGGGGGATACCTACGAGCAGTACTTC. Translated, it gives CASSLGGDTYEQYF. V usage is TRBV12-3 or TRBV12-4 and J usage is TRBJ2-7; tentative D call: TRBD2 (6 bases). Trimming cost V 1 base and J 2 bases, with 9 bases left between them. The CDR3 is 14 amino acids.

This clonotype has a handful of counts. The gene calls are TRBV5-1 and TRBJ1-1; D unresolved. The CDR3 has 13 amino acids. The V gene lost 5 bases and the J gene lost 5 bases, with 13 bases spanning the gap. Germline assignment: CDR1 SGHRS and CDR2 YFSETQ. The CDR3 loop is CASSPGPPTEAFF. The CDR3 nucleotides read TGCGCCAGCAGTCCTGGCCCCCCGACTGAAGCTTTCTTT.

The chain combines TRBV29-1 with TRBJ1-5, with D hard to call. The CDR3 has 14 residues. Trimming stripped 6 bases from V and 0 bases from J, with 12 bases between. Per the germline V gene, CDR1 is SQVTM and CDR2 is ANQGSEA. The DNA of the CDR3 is TGCAGCGTCGCGGCTGAAAATAGCAATCAGCCCCAGCATTTT. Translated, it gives CSVAAENSNQPQHF.

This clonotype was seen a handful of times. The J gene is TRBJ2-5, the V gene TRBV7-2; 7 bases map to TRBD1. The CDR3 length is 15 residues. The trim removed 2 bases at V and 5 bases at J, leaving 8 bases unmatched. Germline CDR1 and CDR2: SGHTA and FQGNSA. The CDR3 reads CASSLRDRAFETQYF. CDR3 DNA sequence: TGTGCCAGCAGCTTACGGGACAGAGCATTTGAGACCCAGTACTTC.

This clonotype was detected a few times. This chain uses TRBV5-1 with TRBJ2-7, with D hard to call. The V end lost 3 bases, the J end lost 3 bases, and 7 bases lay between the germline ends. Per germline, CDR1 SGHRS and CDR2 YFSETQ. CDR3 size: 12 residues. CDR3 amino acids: CASSSQNYEQYF. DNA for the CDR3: TGCGCCAGCAGCTCCCAGAACTACGAGCAGTACTTC.

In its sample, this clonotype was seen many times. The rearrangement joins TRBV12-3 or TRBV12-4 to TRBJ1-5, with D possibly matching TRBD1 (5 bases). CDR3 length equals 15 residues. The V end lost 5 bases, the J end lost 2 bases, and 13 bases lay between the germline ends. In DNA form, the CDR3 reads TGTGCCAGCAGTGCCCAGGGTATTGGCAATCAGCCCCAGCATTTT. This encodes CASSAQGIGNQPQHF.

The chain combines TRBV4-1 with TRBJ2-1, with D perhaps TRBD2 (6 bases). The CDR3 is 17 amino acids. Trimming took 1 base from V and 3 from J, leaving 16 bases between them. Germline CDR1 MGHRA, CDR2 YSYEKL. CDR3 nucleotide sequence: TGCGCCAGCAGCCAAGGCACTTTTGGGCGGGACTACAATGAGCAGTTCTTC. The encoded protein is CASSQGTFGRDYNEQFF.

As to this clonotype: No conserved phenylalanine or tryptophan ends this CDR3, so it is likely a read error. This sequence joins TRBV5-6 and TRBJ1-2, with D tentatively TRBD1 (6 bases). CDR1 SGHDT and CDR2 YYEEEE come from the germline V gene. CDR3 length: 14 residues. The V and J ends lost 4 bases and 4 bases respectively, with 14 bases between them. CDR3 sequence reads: CASSGGGWGYGYTS. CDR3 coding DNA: TGTGCCAGCAGCGGGGGGGGCTGGGGCTATGGCTACACCTCC.